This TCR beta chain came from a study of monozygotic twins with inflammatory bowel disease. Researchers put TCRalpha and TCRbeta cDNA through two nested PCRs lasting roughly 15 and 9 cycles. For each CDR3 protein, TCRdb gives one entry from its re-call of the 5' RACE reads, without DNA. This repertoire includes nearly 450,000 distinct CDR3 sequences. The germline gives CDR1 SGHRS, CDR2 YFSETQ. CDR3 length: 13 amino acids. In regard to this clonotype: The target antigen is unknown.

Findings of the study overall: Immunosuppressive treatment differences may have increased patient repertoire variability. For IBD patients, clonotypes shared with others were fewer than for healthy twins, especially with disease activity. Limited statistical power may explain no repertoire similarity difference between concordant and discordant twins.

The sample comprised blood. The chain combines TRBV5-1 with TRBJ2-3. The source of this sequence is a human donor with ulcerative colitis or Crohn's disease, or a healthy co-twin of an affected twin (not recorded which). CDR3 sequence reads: CASTGFPTDTQYF.